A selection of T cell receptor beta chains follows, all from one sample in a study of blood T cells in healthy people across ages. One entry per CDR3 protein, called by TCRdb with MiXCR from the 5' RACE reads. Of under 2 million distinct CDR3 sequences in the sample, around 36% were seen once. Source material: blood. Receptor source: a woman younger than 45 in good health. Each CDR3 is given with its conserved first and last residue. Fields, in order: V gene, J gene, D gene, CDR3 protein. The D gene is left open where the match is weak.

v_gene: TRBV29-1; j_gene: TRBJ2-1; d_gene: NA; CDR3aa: CSVEDVSGLSYNEQFF
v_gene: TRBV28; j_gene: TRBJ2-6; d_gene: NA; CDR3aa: CASRSLLNGANVLTF
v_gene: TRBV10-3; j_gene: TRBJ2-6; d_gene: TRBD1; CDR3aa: CAIRIDRARPNHSGANVLTF
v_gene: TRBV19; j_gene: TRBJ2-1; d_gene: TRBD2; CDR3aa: CASSMVAGSSYNEQFF
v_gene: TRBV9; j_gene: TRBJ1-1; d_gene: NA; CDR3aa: CASSAQVNTEAFF
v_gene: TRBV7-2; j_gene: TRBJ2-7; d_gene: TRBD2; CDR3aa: CASSPHGGANEQYF
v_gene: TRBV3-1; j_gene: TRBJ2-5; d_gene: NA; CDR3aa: CASRGQLGETQYF
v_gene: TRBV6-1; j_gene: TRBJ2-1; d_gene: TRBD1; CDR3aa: CASRPTGVDERFF
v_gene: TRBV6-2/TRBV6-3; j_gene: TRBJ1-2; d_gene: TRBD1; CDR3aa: CASSSTGFYGYTF
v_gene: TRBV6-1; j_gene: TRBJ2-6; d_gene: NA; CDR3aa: CASSQGYTSGANVLTF
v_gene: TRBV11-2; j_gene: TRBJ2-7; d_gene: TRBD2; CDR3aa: CASSRGLAGSEQYF
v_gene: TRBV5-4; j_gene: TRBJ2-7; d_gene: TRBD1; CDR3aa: CASSTTGGLNEQYF
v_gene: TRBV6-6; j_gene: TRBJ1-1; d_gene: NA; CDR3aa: CASSYVGNPEAFF
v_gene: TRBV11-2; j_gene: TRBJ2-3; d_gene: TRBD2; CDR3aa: CASGPRASGGVDTQYF
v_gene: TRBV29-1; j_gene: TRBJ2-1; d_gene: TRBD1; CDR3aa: CSVGPGQVSNEQFF
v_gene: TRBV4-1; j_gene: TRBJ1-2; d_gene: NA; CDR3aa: CASRTAIGNWGGYTF
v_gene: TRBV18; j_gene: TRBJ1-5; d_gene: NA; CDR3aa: CASSRQGGPEAQHF
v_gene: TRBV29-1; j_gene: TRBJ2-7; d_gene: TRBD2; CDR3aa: CSVATVWSSGASSYEQYF
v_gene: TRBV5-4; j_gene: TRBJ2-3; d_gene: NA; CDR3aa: CASTKTLRKGTDTQYF
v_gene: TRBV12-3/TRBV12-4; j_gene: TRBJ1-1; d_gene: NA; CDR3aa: CASRSTEAFF
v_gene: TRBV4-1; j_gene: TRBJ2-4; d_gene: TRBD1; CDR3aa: CASSSGTGFLQYF
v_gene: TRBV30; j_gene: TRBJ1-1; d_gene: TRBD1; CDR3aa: CAWSRGQDTEAFF
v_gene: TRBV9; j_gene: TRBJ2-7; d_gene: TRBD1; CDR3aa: CASSGRGTGSYEQYF
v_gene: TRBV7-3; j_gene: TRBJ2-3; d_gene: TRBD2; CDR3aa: CASSLEAGRYTQYF
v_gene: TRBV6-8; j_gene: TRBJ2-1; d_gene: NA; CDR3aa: CASSYGDRISYNEQFF
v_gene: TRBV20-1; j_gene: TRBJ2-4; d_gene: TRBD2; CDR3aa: CSARVAGGLPGNIQYF
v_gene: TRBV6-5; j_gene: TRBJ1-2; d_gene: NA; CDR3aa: CASSYSPGQYYGYTF
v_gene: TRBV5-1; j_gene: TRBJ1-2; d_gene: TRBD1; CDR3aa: CASSLARTGGYGYTF
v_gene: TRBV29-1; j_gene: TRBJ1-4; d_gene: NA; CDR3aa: CCVEDKTEGEKLFF
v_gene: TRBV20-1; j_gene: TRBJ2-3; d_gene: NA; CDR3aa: CSARDYLGQDTDTQYF
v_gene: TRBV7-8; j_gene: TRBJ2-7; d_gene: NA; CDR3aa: CASSFQGNYEQYF
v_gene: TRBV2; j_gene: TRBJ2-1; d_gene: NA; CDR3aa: CASNILFLGNEQFF
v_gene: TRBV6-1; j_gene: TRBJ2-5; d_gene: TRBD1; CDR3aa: CTSSPGQGSETQYF
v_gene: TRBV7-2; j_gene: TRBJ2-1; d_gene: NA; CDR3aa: CASSELPGPRSNEQFF
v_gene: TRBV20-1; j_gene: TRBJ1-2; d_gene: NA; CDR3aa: CSAPLGEGYGYTF
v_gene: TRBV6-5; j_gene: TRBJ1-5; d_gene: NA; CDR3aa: CASSAGTGELPQHF
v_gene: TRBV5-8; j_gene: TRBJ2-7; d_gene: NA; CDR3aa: CASSLRLDSSEQYF
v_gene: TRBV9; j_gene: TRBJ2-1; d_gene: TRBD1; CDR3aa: CASGQGQAYNEQFF
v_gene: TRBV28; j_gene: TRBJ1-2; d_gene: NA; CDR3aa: CASSSQGEGPNYGYTF
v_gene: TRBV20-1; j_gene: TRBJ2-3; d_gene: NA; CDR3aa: CSARRDGTDTQYF
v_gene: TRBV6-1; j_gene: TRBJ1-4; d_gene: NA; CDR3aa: CASQGVRLFF
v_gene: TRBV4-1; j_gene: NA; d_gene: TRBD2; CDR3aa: CASRLLGRGSSYNEQYF
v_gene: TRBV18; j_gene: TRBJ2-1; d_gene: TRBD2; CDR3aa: CASSPPGLPTGDEQFF
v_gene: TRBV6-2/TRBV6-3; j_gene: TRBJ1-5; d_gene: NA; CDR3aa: CASTNPADRRLYQPQHF
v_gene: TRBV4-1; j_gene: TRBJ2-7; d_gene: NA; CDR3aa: CASSQYYPGRKEQYF
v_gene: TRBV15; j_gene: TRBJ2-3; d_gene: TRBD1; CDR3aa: CATSSGEGTGGADTQYF
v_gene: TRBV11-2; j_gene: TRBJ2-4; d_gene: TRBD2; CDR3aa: CASSRGLATNIQYF
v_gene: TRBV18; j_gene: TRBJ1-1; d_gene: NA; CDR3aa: CASSPTGNLLQAFF
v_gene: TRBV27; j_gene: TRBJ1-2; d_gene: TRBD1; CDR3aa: CASRKDRVYGYTF
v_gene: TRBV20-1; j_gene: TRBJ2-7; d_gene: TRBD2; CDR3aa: CSADPGLAEIYEQYF
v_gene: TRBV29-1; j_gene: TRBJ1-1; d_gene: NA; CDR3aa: CSAIGWGSNTEAFF
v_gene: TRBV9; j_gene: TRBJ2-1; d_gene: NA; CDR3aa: CASSPRGVGTTFPNEQFF
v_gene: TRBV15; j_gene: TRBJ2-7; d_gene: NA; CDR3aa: CATSRPPAGGHSYEQYF